The T cell receptor (beta chain) described here comes from a study of CXCR3-negative and CXCR3-positive naive CD8 T cells. Findings of the study overall: Within a donor, both naive subsets shared TRBV-TRBJ usage, unlike memory cells. More hydrophobic TRB CDR3s were found in CXCR3-positive naive cells than in CXCR3-negative naive cells. Similarly elevated diversity marked both naive subsets, with memory CD8+ cells showing far lower diversity. Fresh PBMCs were used in most assays, and CXCR3 expression partially decreased after cryopreservation.

Germline CDR1 SGHDN, CDR2 FVKESK. This CDR3 spans 11 amino acids. Worth noting for this clonotype: Its specificity is not known.

The authors gated naive CD8+ T cells as CD45RO-CCR7+CD27+CD95-. Through 5' RACE with UMI labels, the TRB cDNA libraries were prepared. Reprocessing the 5' RACE reads, TCRdb reports a single entry for every CDR3 protein and omits DNA. Recorded for this sample: roughly 93,000 distinct CDR3 sequences. The origin of this receptor is a human donor in good health. Some clones in this sample may be carry-over from other donors' samples. The sample comprised naive CXCR3+ CD8+ T cells from blood. Subset reported: CD45RO-CCR7+CD27+CD95- naive CD8+ T cells expressing CXCR3 (TNR3+). The chain recombines TRBV14 with TRBJ2-7; the TCRdb D gene call, TRBD1, has no DNA to confirm it. CDR3 sequence reads: CASSQGGDQYF.